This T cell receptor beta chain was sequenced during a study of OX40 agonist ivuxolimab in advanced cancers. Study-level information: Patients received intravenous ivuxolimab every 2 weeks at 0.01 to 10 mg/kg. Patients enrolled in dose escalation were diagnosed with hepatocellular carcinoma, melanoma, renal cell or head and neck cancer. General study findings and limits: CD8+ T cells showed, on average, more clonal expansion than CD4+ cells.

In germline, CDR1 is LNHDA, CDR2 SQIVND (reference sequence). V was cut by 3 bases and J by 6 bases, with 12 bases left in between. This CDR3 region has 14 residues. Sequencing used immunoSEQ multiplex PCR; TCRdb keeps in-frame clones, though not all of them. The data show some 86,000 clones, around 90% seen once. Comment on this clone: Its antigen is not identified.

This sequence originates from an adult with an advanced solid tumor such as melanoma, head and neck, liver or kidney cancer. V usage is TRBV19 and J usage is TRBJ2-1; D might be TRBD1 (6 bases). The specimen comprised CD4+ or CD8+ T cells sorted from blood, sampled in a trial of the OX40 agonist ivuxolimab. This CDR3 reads CASSMGHRSNEQFF. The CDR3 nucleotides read TGTGCCAGTAGTATGGGACACCGATCCAATGAGCAGTTCTTC.